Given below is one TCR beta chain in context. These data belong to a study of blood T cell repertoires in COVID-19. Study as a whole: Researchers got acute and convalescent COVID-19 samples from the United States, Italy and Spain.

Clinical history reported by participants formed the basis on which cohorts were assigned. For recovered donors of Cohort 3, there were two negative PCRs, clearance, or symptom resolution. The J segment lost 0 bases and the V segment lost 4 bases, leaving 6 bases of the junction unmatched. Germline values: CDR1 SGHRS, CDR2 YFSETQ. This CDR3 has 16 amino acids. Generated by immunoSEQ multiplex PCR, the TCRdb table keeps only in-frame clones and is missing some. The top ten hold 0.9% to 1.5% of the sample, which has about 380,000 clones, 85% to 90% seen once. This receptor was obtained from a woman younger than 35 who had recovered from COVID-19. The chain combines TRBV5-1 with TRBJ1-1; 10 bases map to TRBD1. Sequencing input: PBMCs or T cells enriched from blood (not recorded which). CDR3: CASSPGQGVMNTEAFF. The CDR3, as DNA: TGCGCCAGCAGCCCCGGACAGGGGGTTATGAACACTGAAGCTTTCTTT.